This paragraph covers one T cell receptor beta chain sequence. The antigen remains undetermined. The sample is drawn from a study of glioma-infiltrating T cells after dendritic cell vaccination. Trimming pared 6 bases from V and 5 bases from J, leaving 16 bases between. The CDR3 length is 14 residues. The germline gives CDR1 SNHLY, CDR2 FYNNEI. The study's findings and limits: Patients with more pretreatment TILs had longer time to progression and survival.

As to time point: after dendritic cell vaccination, including at tumor progression/relapse. Up to about 2 ug genomic DNA was used for TCRB CDR3 amplification. Sequencing used immunoSEQ multiplex PCR; TCRdb keeps in-frame clones, though not all of them. The sample consists of about 90,000 clones, around four fifths of them appearing once. Sequencing was performed on blood, taken after dendritic cell vaccination. This TCR was sampled from a human donor with glioblastoma. The V call is TRBV2, the J call TRBJ1-2; possibly TRBD1 for D (6 bases). The CDR3 region has the DNA TGTGCCAGCAGGGGGACACAGGGAAAATATGGCTACACCTTC. Residues: CASRGTQGKYGYTF. The full variable domain, in which reference TRBV2 and TRBJ1-2 provide the parts outside the CDR3, is EPEVTQTPSHQVTQMGQEVILRCVPISNHLYFYWYRQILGQKVEFLVSFYNNEISEKSEIFDDQFSVERPDGSNFTLKIRSTKLEDSAMYFCASRGTQGKYGYTFGSGTRLTVV.